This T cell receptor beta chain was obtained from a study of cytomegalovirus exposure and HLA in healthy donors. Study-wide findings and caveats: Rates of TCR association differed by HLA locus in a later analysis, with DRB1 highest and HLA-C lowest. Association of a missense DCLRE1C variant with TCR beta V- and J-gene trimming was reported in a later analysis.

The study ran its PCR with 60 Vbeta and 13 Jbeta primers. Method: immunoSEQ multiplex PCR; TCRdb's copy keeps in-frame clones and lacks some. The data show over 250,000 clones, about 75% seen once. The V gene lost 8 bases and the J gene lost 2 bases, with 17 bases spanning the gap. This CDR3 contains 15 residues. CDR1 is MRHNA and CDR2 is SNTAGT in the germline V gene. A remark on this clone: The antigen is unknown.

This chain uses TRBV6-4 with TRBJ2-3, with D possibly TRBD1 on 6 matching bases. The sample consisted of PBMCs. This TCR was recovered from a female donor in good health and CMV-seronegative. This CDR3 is CASGPSPGDTDTQYF. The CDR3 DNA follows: TGTGCCAGCGGGCCGAGTCCAGGGGACACAGATACGCAGTATTTT.